The T cell receptor (beta chain) under discussion was sequenced for a study of Ad26.COV2.S vaccination and SARS-CoV-2 variants. Specified treatment: some 20 received Ad26.COV2.S at low or high dose, single or two shots; about 5 received placebo; per-sample allocation not given. Sample collection was performed on day 63 after the first vaccine or placebo injection. The donor was a Boston adult aged 18-55 years. The protocol was immunoSEQ multiplex PCR, while the TCRdb copy is restricted to in-frame clones and leaves out a portion. Among 300,000 to 400,000 clones listed, around four fifths were seen once. The sequencing here drew on peripheral blood, taken in a trial of Ad26.COV2.S vaccine versus placebo. The source of this sequence is a person between 18 and 59 years old who received the Ad26.COV2.S COVID-19 vaccine or a placebo.

The CDR3 coding sequence is TGTGCCAGCAGTTTATATGGGACACAGACAACTAATGAAAAACTGTTTTTT. Protein product: CASSLYGTQTTNEKLFF. The V and J genes are TRBV11-3 and TRBJ1-4, with TRBD1 as a possible D gene (6 bases). Germline CDR1 reads SGHNT; CDR2 reads YENEEA. The CDR3 contains 17 residues. The V end was cut by 6 bases, the J end by 0 bases, with 17 bases between.